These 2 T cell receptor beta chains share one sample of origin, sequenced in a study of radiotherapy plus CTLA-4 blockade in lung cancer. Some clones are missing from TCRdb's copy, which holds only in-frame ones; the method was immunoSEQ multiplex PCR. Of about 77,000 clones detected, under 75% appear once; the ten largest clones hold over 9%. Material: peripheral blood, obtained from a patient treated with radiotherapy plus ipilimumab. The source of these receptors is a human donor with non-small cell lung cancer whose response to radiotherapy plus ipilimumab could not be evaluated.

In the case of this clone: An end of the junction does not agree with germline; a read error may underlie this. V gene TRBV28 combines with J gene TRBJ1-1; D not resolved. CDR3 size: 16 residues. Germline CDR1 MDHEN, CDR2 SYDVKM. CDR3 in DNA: TGTGCCAGCAGTTTCTACCCATTCCGGCGGAACCCTGAAGCTTTCTTT. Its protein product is CASSFYPFRRNPEAFF.

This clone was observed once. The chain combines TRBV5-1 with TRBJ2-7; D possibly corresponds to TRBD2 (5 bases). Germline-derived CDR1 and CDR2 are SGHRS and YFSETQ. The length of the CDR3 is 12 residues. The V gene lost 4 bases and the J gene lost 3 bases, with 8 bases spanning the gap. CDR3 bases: TGCGCCAGCAGCCCGGACTTCTACGAGCAGTACTTC. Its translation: CASSPDFYEQYF.